The sequence of this T cell receptor (beta chain) was determined in a study of OX40 agonist ivuxolimab in advanced cancers. Study details: The patients received ivuxolimab by intravenous route every 2 weeks at 0.01 to 10 mg/kg. Patients in dose escalation had liver, melanoma, kidney or head and neck cancers.

Looked up from germline, CDR1 is MNHNY and CDR2 is SVGAGI (reference sequence). The CDR3 is 16 amino acids. V shed 5 bases, J shed 6 bases, and the junction held 9 bases outside the gene matches. The method was immunoSEQ multiplex PCR; TCRdb's version includes in-frame clones alone and lacks a portion of them. The sample holds over 85,000 clones, 80% to 90% seen once. Sampling of blood occurred at baseline, cycle 4 day 1, and cycle 7 day 1. The material sequenced was CD4+ or CD8+ T cells sorted from blood, taken in a trial of the OX40 agonist ivuxolimab. V is TRBV6-6 and J is TRBJ2-3, with 12 bases lining up with TRBD2. The source is an adult with an advanced solid tumor such as melanoma, head and neck, liver or kidney cancer. This CDR3 reads CASSGRTSGALDTQYF. CDR3 nucleotide sequence: TGTGCCAGCAGTGGCAGGACTAGCGGGGCCCTTGATACGCAGTATTTT.